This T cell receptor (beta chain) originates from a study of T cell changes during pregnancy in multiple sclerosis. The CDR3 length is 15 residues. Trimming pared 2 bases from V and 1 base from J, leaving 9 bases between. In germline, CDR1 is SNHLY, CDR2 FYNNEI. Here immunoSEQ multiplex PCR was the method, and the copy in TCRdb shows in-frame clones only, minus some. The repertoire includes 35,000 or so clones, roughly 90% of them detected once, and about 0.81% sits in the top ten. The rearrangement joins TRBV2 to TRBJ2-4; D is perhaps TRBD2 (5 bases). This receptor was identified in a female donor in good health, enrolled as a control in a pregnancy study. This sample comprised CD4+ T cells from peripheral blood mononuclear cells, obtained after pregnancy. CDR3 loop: CASSEWGDAKNIQYF. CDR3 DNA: TGTGCCAGCAGTGAATGGGGAGATGCCAAAAACATTCAGTACTTC. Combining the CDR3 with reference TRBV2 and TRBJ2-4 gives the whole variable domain EPEVTQTPSHQVTQMGQEVILRCVPISNHLYFYWYRQILGQKVEFLVSFYNNEISEKSEIFDDQFSVERPDGSNFTLKIRSTKLEDSAMYFCASSEWGDAKNIQYFGAGTRLSVL.